This section outlines one TCR beta chain sequence together with its context. Its specificity is unknown. The sample comes from a study of Ad26.COV2.S vaccination and SARS-CoV-2 variants. The study's findings and limits: Comparable non-spike TCR breadth was observed in vaccine and placebo recipients. Vaccinees reportedly had broad spike-specific CD8+ and CD4+ T cell responses.

As for treatment: 19 received Ad26.COV2.S at low or high dose, single or two shots; 5 received placebo; per-sample allocation not given. Each sample was drawn 63 days after the first injection (of vaccine or placebo). TCRdb's copy holds only in-frame clones and misses some; the assay was immunoSEQ multiplex PCR. The sample records roughly 380,000 clones, approximately 84% being singletons. This specimen consisted of peripheral blood, obtained in a trial of Ad26.COV2.S vaccine versus placebo. This clonotype originated in a person between 18 and 65 years old who received the Ad26.COV2.S COVID-19 vaccine or a placebo.

The CDR3 DNA is TGCGCCAGCGGACCGGGACTAGGAGTCTACGAGCAGTACTTC. Protein product: CASGPGLGVYEQYF. The chain has TRBV4-3 and TRBJ2-7, with 8 bases lining up with TRBD2. This CDR3 has 14 residues. Germline trimming cut 8 bases from V and 3 bases from J; bases unmatched to any gene: 9. The V gene's germline CDR1 is LGHNA and CDR2 YSLEER.